This is a list of T cell receptor beta chains from one sample in a study of cytomegalovirus exposure and HLA in healthy donors. Sequenced by immunoSEQ multiplex PCR; TCRdb stores in-frame clones only, minus some. Here the sample spans about 78,000 clones, approximately 72% being singletons. The sequencing input was PBMCs. Source of these receptors: a middle-aged woman in good health and CMV-seropositive. The CDR3 runs from the conserved cysteine through the conserved F or W. Each record gives: CDR3 DNA, CDR3 protein, D gene, clone size, V gene, J gene. A D gene is named only where the DNA matches it firmly. Rows give clone size only sometimes, using once, few, many, or a class for an expanded clone.

TGTGCCAGCAGCTTGGCTAGCGGGAGCTACGAGCAGTACTTC,CASSLASGSYEQYF,TRBD2,.,TRBV7-9,TRBJ2-7
TGTGCTAGTGGCCGTGAAGTAGGGGGCTTCTATGGCTACACCTTC,CASGREVGGFYGYTF,TRBD1,.,TRBV12-5,TRBJ1-2
TGTGCCAGCAGCTCCGGTCGCGGCTACACCTTC,CASSSGRGYTF,.,.,TRBV7-3,TRBJ1-2
TGCAGCGTCCTTAAGGGGGCAGGGGGCCGTGGCTACACCTTC,CSVLKGAGGRGYTF,TRBD1,.,TRBV29-1,TRBJ1-2
TGCGCCAGCAGCTTGAGTCAGGGTCCCCGCTCTGGGGCCAACGTCCTGACTTTC,CASSLSQGPRSGANVLTF,.,.,TRBV5-1,TRBJ2-6
TGTGCCAGTTCCATTTCGCTTACAGGACACGAGCAGTACTTC,CASSISLTGHEQYF,.,.,TRBV19,TRBJ2-7
TGTGCCAGCAGTGAAAGGATGGGGGCCCCAACCTACGAGCAGTACTTC,CASSERMGAPTYEQYF,.,.,TRBV6-1,TRBJ2-7
TGTGCCAGCAGCTTAGCGGCTAGCAGTACAGATACGCAGTATTTT,CASSLAASSTDTQYF,.,.,TRBV7-9,TRBJ2-3
TGTGCCAGCAGCGTAGGGGACTACTACCAAGAGACCCAGTACTTC,CASSVGDYYQETQYF,TRBD2,.,TRBV9,TRBJ2-5
TGCGCCAGCAGCCAAGAGGCGGGGGCGGATCAGCCCCAGCATTTT,CASSQEAGADQPQHF,.,.,TRBV4-3,TRBJ1-5
TGCGCCAGCAGCCCTATTATCCTAGCGGGGGGAGCCAAAGAGCAGTTCTTC,CASSPIILAGGAKEQFF,TRBD2,.,TRBV5-1,TRBJ2-1
TGTGCCAGCAGTTACAGGGACACCGGGGAGCTGTTTTTT,CASSYRDTGELFF,.,.,TRBV28,TRBJ2-2
TGTGCCAGCAGTGCGGACAGGTATGAAGCTTTCTTT,CASSADRYEAFF,TRBD1,.,TRBV6-4,TRBJ1-1
TGTGCCAGCAGTGAAACCGAGAACCTGCCCCAGCATTTT,CASSETENLPQHF,.,.,TRBV6-1,TRBJ1-5
TGTGCTAGTGGTTTGTATGTAGGGCTAAGGGGCACTGAAGCTTTCTTT,CASGLYVGLRGTEAFF,.,.,TRBV12-5,TRBJ1-1
TGTGCCAGCAGCGCCAACAGTTATGGGGGCTACACCTTC,CASSANSYGGYTF,.,.,TRBV7-9,TRBJ1-2
TGTGCCAGCAAGGGACCGGGACAGGGGGATATGACCCAGCATTTT,CASKGPGQGDMTQHF,TRBD1,.,TRBV19,TRBJ1-5
TGTGCCAGCAGTGAAGTAAGGGGACAGGCGGGAGAGACCCAGTACTTC,CASSEVRGQAGETQYF,TRBD1,.,TRBV6-1,TRBJ2-5
TGTGCCAGCAGCGCCGGACAGGCGGGCGGGGAGCTGTTTTTT,CASSAGQAGGELFF,TRBD1,few,TRBV7-2,TRBJ2-2
TGTGCCAGCAGCGTAGGGCGGGGGATAGACACTGAAGCTTTCTTT,CASSVGRGIDTEAFF,.,.,TRBV9,TRBJ1-1
TGTGCCAGCAGTCCCCAGGGCCCCGGCGAGCAGTACTTC,CASSPQGPGEQYF,.,.,TRBV27,TRBJ2-7
TGTGCCAGCAGCACTAACCAGGGAGGAAACTACGAGCAGTACTTC,CASSTNQGGNYEQYF,.,.,TRBV7-6,TRBJ2-7
TGTGCCAGCAGTGAGGGCTATAACGATGGCACTGAAGCTTTCTTT,CASSEGYNDGTEAFF,.,.,TRBV2,TRBJ1-1
TGCGCCAGCAGCCAAACCCCTCAGGGCTCCTACAATGAGCAGTTCTTC,CASSQTPQGSYNEQFF,.,.,TRBV5-1,TRBJ2-1
TGTGCCAGCAGCGTTCAGGGGAGCGGGGGGGCCAGAGAGACCCAGTACTTC,CASSVQGSGGARETQYF,TRBD2,few,TRBV9,TRBJ2-5
TGTGCCAGCAGCGGAAGAGCGGGGTTCAGCACAGATACGCAGTATTTT,CASSGRAGFSTDTQYF,TRBD2,few,TRBV5-5,TRBJ2-3
TGTGCCAGCAGCGCACCGGGACAGAACTATGGCTACACCTTC,CASSAPGQNYGYTF,TRBD1,.,TRBV7-9,TRBJ1-2
TGTGCCATCAGTGGACAGGGTAGAATTGAAGCTTTCTTT,CAISGQGRIEAFF,TRBD1,.,TRBV10-3,TRBJ1-1